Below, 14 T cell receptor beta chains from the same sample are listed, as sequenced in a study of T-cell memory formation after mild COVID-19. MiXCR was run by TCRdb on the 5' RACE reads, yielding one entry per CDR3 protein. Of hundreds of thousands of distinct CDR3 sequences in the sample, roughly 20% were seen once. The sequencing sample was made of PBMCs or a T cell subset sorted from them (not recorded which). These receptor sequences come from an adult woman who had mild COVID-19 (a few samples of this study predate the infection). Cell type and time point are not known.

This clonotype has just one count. This CDR3 is CASSREAPGELFF. The CDR3, as DNA: TGTGCCAGCAGCCGCGAGGCCCCCGGGGAGCTGTTTTTT. The chain is built from TRBV9 and TRBJ2-2; D remains ambiguous. This CDR3 is 13 amino acids long. V was pared by 4 bases and J by 6 bases, with 10 bases between. Germline values: CDR1 SGDLS, CDR2 YYNGEE.

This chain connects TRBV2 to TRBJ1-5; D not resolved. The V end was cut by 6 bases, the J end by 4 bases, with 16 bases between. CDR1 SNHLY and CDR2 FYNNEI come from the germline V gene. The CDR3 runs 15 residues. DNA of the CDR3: TGTGCCAGCAGCCTCCTTTGGGGAGATAATCAGCCCCAGCATTTT. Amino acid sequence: CASSLLWGDNQPQHF.

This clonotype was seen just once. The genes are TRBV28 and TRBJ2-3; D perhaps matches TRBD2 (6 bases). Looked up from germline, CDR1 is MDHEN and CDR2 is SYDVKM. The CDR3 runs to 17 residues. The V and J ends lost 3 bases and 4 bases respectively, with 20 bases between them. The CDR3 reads CASSFTIWAGRADTQYF. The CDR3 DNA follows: TGTGCCAGCAGTTTTACGATTTGGGCGGGGAGAGCAGATACGCAGTATTTT.

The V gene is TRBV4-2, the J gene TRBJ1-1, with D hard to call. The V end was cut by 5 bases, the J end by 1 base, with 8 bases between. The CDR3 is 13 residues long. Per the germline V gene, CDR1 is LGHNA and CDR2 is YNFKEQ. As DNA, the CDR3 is TGTGCCAGCAGCTCGCCCCCGAACACTGAAGCTTTCTTT. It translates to CASSSPPNTEAFF.

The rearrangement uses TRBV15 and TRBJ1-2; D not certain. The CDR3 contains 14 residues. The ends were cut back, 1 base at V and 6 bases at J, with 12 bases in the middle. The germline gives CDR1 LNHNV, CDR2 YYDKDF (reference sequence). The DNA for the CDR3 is TGTGCCACCAGCAGAGCGGGATTAAACGATGGCTACACCTTC. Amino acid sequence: CATSRAGLNDGYTF.

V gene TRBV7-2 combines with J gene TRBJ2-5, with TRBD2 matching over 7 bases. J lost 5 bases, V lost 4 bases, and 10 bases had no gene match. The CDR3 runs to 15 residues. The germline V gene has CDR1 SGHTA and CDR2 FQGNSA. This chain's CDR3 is CASSSWGGSMETQYF. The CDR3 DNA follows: TGTGCCAGCAGCTCCTGGGGGGGGTCCATGGAGACCCAGTACTTC.

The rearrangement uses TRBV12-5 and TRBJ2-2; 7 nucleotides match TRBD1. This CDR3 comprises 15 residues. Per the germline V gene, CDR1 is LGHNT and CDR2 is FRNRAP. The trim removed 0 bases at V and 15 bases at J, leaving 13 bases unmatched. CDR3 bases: TGTGCTAGTGGTTTGGTAACTGAAACAGGGGACCGCGTGTTTTTT. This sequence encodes CASGLVTETGDRVFF.

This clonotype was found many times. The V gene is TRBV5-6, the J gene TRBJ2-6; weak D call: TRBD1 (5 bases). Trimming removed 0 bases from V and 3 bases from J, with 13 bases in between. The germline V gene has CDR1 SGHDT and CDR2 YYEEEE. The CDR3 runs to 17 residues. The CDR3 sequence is CASSLARAFRGANVLTF. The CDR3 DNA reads TGTGCCAGCAGCTTGGCCAGGGCCTTTCGTGGGGCCAACGTCCTGACTTTC.

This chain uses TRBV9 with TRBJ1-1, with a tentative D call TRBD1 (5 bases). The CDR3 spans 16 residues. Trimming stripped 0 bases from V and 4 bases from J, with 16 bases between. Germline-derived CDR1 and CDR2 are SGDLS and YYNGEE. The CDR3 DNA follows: TGTGCCAGCAGCGTAGGGGGGAAACTTGGCGGCACTGAAGCTTTCTTT. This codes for CASSVGGKLGGTEAFF.

The CDR3 reads CASSLATDSLLAKNIQYF. DNA for the CDR3: TGCGCCAGCAGCTTGGCGACTGACAGCCTATTAGCCAAAAACATTCAGTACTTC. The chain couples TRBV5-1 to TRBJ2-4, with D possibly TRBD1 on 5 matching bases. V was cut by 0 bases and J by 0 bases, with 16 bases left in between. In germline, CDR1 is SGHRS, CDR2 YFSETQ. The CDR3 has 18 amino acids.

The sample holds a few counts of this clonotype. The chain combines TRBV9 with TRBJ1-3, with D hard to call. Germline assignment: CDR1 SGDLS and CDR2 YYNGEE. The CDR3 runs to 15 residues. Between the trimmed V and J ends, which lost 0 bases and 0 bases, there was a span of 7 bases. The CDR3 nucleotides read TGTGCCAGCAGCGTAGAACCAGGCTCTGGAAACACCATATATTTT. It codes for CASSVEPGSGNTIYF.

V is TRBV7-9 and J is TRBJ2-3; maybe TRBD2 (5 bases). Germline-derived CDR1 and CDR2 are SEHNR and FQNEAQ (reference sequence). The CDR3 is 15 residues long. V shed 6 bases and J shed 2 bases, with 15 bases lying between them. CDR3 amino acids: CASRPRAGHTDTQYF. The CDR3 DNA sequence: TGTGCCAGCAGACCGAGGGCGGGCCACACAGATACGCAGTATTTT. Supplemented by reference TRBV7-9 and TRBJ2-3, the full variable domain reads DTGVSQNPRHKITKRGQNVTFRCDPISEHNRLYWYRQTLGQGPEFLTYFQNEAQLEKSRLLSDRFSAERPKGSFSTLEIQRTEQGDSAMYLCASRPRAGHTDTQYFGPGTRLTVL.

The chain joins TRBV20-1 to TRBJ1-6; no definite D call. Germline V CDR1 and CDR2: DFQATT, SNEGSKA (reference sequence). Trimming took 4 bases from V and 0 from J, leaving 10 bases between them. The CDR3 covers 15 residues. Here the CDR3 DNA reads TGCAGTGCTACCCCAGTGAGCTCCTATAATTCACCCCTCCACTTT. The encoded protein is CSATPVSSYNSPLHF.

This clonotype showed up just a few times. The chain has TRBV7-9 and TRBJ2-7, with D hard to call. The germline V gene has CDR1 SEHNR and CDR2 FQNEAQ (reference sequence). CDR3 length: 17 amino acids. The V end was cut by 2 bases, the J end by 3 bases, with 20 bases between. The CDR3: CASSLSWSPQSGYEQYF. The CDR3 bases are TGTGCCAGCAGCTTAAGCTGGAGCCCCCAGTCCGGCTACGAGCAGTACTTC.